Each of the 30 T cell receptor beta chains below was sequenced from the same sample in a study of blood T cell repertoires in COVID-19. Produced via immunoSEQ multiplex PCR; TCRdb's table is partial and in-frame only. This sample has about 210,000 clones; around 80% occur once, and the top ten carry 2.5% to 3.5%. Specimen: peripheral blood. The receptors were gathered from a man aged 50 to 60 with active or convalescent COVID-19.

The rearrangement joins TRBV6-5 to TRBJ2-3; 8 nucleotides line up with TRBD2. Unmatched junction bases numbered 3, after V lost 7 bases and J lost 6 bases. The CDR3 runs 12 residues. Per germline, CDR1 MNHEY and CDR2 SVGAGI. CDR3 sequence (DNA): TGTGCCAGCATGTCTAGCGGGGATACGCAGTATTTT. Protein: CASMSSGDTQYF.

This clone has more than one count but fewer than ten. The gene calls are TRBV6-5 and TRBJ1-2, with 7 bases lining up with TRBD1. This CDR3 comprises 13 residues. Germline CDR1 MNHEY, CDR2 SVGAGI. V dropped 5 bases and J dropped 8; count of bases not matched to a gene: 8. This CDR3 is CASSIRGVKGYTF. The CDR3 nucleotides read TGTGCCAGCAGTATCAGGGGGGTCAAGGGCTACACCTTC.

CDR3 sequence: CATSDLHRQKTYEQYF. CDR3 sequence (DNA): TGTGCCACCAGTGATTTGCACCGACAGAAGACCTACGAGCAGTACTTC. V is TRBV24-1 and J is TRBJ2-7; possibly TRBD1 for D (5 bases). V was pared by 0 bases and J by 2 bases, with 13 bases between. The germline V gene encodes CDR1 KGHDR and CDR2 SFDVKD. The CDR3 runs 16 residues.

The chain links TRBV30 to TRBJ1-2; D is uncertain. The CDR3 consists of 12 residues. Germline CDR1 is GTSNPN and CDR2 is SVGIG (reference sequence). V was clipped by 4 bases and J by 4 bases, with 10 bases between them. The CDR3 spells CAWTYLSYGYTF. The CDR3 region has the DNA TGTGCCTGGACCTACCTTTCCTATGGCTACACCTTC. Based on the CDR3 plus reference TRBV30 and TRBJ1-2, the full variable domain is SQTIHQWPATLVQPVGSPLSLECTVEGTSNPNLYWYRQAAGRGLQLLFYSVGIGQISSEVPQNLSASRPQDRQFILSSKKLLLSDSGFYLCAWTYLSYGYTFGSGTRLTVV.

The V gene is TRBV7-9, the J gene TRBJ1-5, with D unclear. Germline V gene data show CDR1 as SEHNR and CDR2 as FQNEAQ (reference sequence). Deletions cut 1 base from V and 4 bases from J, with 8 bases between. The CDR3 is 14 residues long. As DNA, the CDR3 is TGTGCCAGCAGCTTAGAAGCCGGGAATCAGCCCCAGCATTTT. Protein sequence: CASSLEAGNQPQHF. Combining the CDR3 with reference TRBV7-9 and TRBJ1-5 gives the whole variable domain DTGVSQNPRHKITKRGQNVTFRCDPISEHNRLYWYRQTLGQGPEFLTYFQNEAQLEKSRLLSDRFSAERPKGSFSTLEIQRTEQGDSAMYLCASSLEAGNQPQHFGDGTRLSIL.

V gene TRBV20-1 combines with J gene TRBJ2-7; 7 bases match TRBD2. Trimming removed 3 bases from V and 0 bases from J; junction bases left unmatched: 8. CDR1 and CDR2 from the germline V gene are DFQATT and SNEGSKA (reference sequence). The CDR3 consists of 15 residues. The DNA of the CDR3 is TGCAGTGCTAGTCGCCCTTCGGGGGGCTCCTACGAGCAGTACTTC. Amino acid sequence: CSASRPSGGSYEQYF.

The rearrangement uses TRBV2 and TRBJ2-3, with D tentatively TRBD1 (6 bases). CDR3 length: 15 amino acids. From germline, CDR1 is SNHLY and CDR2 FYNNEI. The V gene lost 7 bases and the J gene lost 2 bases, with 16 bases spanning the gap. The CDR3 loop is CASTPRGSYTDTQYF. The CDR3 DNA sequence: TGTGCCAGCACCCCAAGGGGGTCCTACACAGATACGCAGTATTTT. The complete variable domain, with remaining parts taken from reference TRBV2 and TRBJ2-3, reads EPEVTQTPSHQVTQMGQEVILRCVPISNHLYFYWYRQILGQKVEFLVSFYNNEISEKSEIFDDQFSVERPDGSNFTLKIRSTKLEDSAMYFCASTPRGSYTDTQYFGPGTRLTVL.

The rearrangement links TRBV11-2 to TRBJ2-1; 10 nucleotides match TRBD1. The length of the CDR3 is 17 residues. From germline, CDR1 is SGHAT and CDR2 FQNNGV. V shed 3 bases and J 1 base; nucleotides not matched to a gene: 6. This CDR3 reads CASSLGQGKWSYNEQFF. The CDR3 bases are TGTGCCAGCAGCTTGGGACAGGGGAAGTGGTCCTACAATGAGCAGTTCTTC.

The chain uses TRBV6-5 and TRBJ1-1; 7 bases map to TRBD1. In germline, CDR1 is MNHEY, CDR2 SVGAGI. The V segment lost 7 bases and the J segment 0 bases; nucleotides outside the gene matches: 8. This CDR3 is 15 amino acids long. The CDR3 here is CASNRQGTMNTEAFF. The CDR3 coding sequence is TGTGCCAGCAATCGACAGGGCACTATGAACACTGAAGCTTTCTTT.

The chain links TRBV5-1 to TRBJ1-1; the match to TRBD1 covers 9 bases. The CDR3 is made up of 17 amino acids. Germline V lookup: CDR1 SGHRS, CDR2 YFSETQ. Trimming removed 4 bases from V and 3 bases from J; junction bases left unmatched: 13. The DNA for the CDR3 is TGCGCCAGCAGCAAACTTCTTACAGGGGGCCGGGACACTGAAGCTTTCTTT. It yields the protein CASSKLLTGGRDTEAFF.

The genes are TRBV19 and TRBJ1-2, with D hard to call. Between the trimmed V and J ends, which lost 4 bases and 10 bases, there was a span of 13 bases. The CDR3 contains 12 residues. In germline, CDR1 is LNHDA, CDR2 SQIVND (reference sequence). CDR3 DNA: TGTGCCAGTAGTACCTCACGGGGAATCTACACCTTC. Translating it yields CASSTSRGIYTF.

This clone was seen only once. The chain couples TRBV4-1 to TRBJ1-4; D might be TRBD1 (5 bases). Trimming cost V 0 bases and J 4 bases, with 15 bases left between them. Germline V gene data show CDR1 as MGHRA and CDR2 as YSYEKL. The CDR3 spans 17 residues. CDR3 coding DNA: TGCGCCAGCAGCCAAGATGGGGCGGGAGCTGGTAATGAAAAACTGTTTTTT. Protein sequence: CASSQDGAGAGNEKLFF.

This clone has just a few counts. The genes are TRBV11-2 and TRBJ1-6; D gene unclear. Germline-derived CDR1 and CDR2 are SGHAT and FQNNGV. Trimming removed 2 bases at V and 5 bases at J, with 16 bases between. The CDR3 totals 17 residues. CDR3 DNA sequence: TGTGCCAGCAGCTTACTAAAGCAAATAGCCAATAATTCACCCCTCCACTTT. Its translation: CASSLLKQIANNSPLHF. The complete variable domain, with remaining parts taken from reference TRBV11-2 and TRBJ1-6, reads EAGVAQSPRYKIIEKRQSVAFWCNPISGHATLYWYQQILGQGPKLLIQFQNNGVVDDSQLPKDRFSAERLKGVDSTLKIQPAKLEDSAVYLCASSLLKQIANNSPLHFGNGTRLTVT.

This clone has a handful of counts. The chain has TRBV3-1 (or the pseudogene TRBV3-2) and TRBJ1-6; TRBD1 matches 7 bases. Germline CDR1 reads LGHDT; CDR2 reads YNNKEL (reference sequence). The trim removed 5 bases at V and 8 bases at J, leaving 12 bases unmatched. The CDR3 has 16 amino acids. CDR3 bases: TGTGCCAGCAGCTACAGGGGAGGTGGTGTTCATTCACCCCTCCACTTT. Protein: CASSYRGGGVHSPLHF.

V is TRBV27 and J is TRBJ1-1, with 8 bases lining up with TRBD1. The germline V gene has CDR1 MNHEY and CDR2 SMNVEV (reference sequence). There are 15 residues in the CDR3. V trimming: 5 bases; J trimming: 1 base; junction bases outside the gene matches: 6. CDR3 loop: CASSTGGGGNTEAFF. CDR3 in DNA: TGTGCCAGCAGTACAGGGGGAGGGGGGAACACTGAAGCTTTCTTT.

As for this clone: Relative to the germline gene, one junction end is altered; a read error may explain this. The chain is built from TRBV2 and TRBJ1-6; unclear D gene. Per germline, CDR1 SNHLY and CDR2 FYNNEI. The CDR3 runs 13 residues. In nucleotides, the CDR3 is TGCTTGTGGAGGAGCTCCTATAATTCACCCCTCCACTTT. Its translation: CLWRSSYNSPLHF.

The CDR3 nucleotides are TGTGCCATGAGCGGGGGGTCCTTATATGGCTACACCTTC. Amino acid sequence: CAMSGGSLYGYTF. The J gene is TRBJ1-2, the V gene TRBV2, with a weak D call TRBD1 (5 bases). V was shortened by 10 bases and J by 5 bases, with 17 bases between the two germline ends. The CDR3 has 13 amino acids. Germline V gene lookup returns CDR1 SNHLY and CDR2 FYNNEI.

This chain uses TRBV14 with TRBJ1-6, with D unresolved. The CDR3 runs 13 residues. V gave up 1 base and J gave up 8 bases, with 6 bases separating them. From germline, CDR1 is SGHDN and CDR2 FVKESK. CDR3 region: CASSQVSDSPLHF. The CDR3 region has the DNA TGTGCCAGCAGCCAAGTATCTGATTCACCCCTCCACTTT. Full variable domain (rest looked up from reference TRBV14 and TRBJ1-6): EAGVTQFPSHSVIEKGQTVTLRCDPISGHDNLYWYRRVMGKEIKFLLHFVKESKQDESGMPNNRFLAERTGGTYSTLKVQPAELEDSGVYFCASSQVSDSPLHFGNGTRLTVT.

In DNA, the CDR3 is TGCAGTGCTCCCGAACTCAATGAGCAGTTCTTC. Its translation: CSAPELNEQFF. V and J are TRBV20-1 and TRBJ2-1; D uncertain. This CDR3 has 11 residues. V was pared by 5 bases and J by 6 bases, with 8 bases between. Germline CDR1 and CDR2: DFQATT and SNEGSKA (reference sequence).

This clone has just a few counts. The chain uses TRBV5-1 and TRBJ1-1; TRBD1 might be the D (5 bases). This CDR3 is built from 15 residues. The V gene's germline CDR1 is SGHRS and CDR2 YFSETQ. V was cut by 4 bases and J by 5 bases, with 18 bases left in between. The CDR3 region has the DNA TGCGCCAGCAGCCCACACACCGGGGGTCGGACTGAAGCTTTCTTT. Encoded protein: CASSPHTGGRTEAFF.

The V and J genes are TRBV24-1 and TRBJ2-1; 10 bases match TRBD1. CDR1 is KGHDR and CDR2 is SFDVKD in the germline V gene. V lost 3 bases, J lost 8 bases, and 12 bases stayed unmatched. The CDR3 runs 17 residues. In DNA, the CDR3 is TGTGCCACCAGTGATGGGAGGCGGCGGACAGGGGGGTATGAGCAGTTCTTC. This codes for CATSDGRRRTGGYEQFF.

The gene calls are TRBV5-6 and TRBJ1-3; TRBD1 matches at 7 bases. With V trimmed by 3 bases and J by 0 bases, 3 bases remained unmatched. Per the germline V gene, CDR1 is SGHDT and CDR2 is YYEEEE. The CDR3 runs 15 residues. DNA of the CDR3: TGTGCCAGCAGCTCTGGACAGGCCTCTGGAAACACCATATATTTT. Protein product: CASSSGQASGNTIYF.

The CDR3 sequence: CSVRAGNQETQYF. In nucleotides, the CDR3 is TGCAGCGTAAGGGCAGGGAACCAAGAGACCCAGTACTTC. The rearrangement links TRBV29-1 to TRBJ2-5; possible D gene TRBD1, 5 bases. Germline V gene data show CDR1 as SQVTM and CDR2 as ANQGSEA. The V and J ends lost 6 bases and 0 bases respectively, with 11 bases between them. The CDR3 is 13 residues long. The variable domain in full, with the rest retrieved from reference TRBV29-1 and TRBJ2-5, is SAVISQKPSRDICQRGTSLTIQCQVDSQVTMMFWYRQQPGQSLTLIATANQGSEATYESGFVIDKFPISRPNLTFSTLTVSNMSPEDSSIYLCSVRAGNQETQYFGPGTRLLVL.

This clone was counted a few times. This chain joins TRBV19 and TRBJ1-5; 8 bases agree with TRBD1. Trimming cost V 4 bases and J 9 bases; bases outside gene matches: 11. Germline-derived CDR1 and CDR2 are LNHDA and SQIVND (reference sequence). The CDR3 has 15 residues. Written as DNA, the CDR3 is TGTGCCAGTAGTACCTACGGACAGGGAAAGGCGCCCCAGCATTTT. Translating gives CASSTYGQGKAPQHF.

This rearrangement joins TRBV29-1 to TRBJ1-2, with D tentatively TRBD1 (5 bases). The CDR3 loop spans 13 amino acids. CDR1 is SQVTM and CDR2 is ANQGSEA in the germline V gene. V was trimmed by 5 bases and J by 8 bases, leaving 18 bases between them. CDR3 sequence (DNA): TGCAGCGTTTCTCCAGGGCCCCGGGAGGGCTACACCTTC. This gives the protein CSVSPGPREGYTF.

The V and J genes are TRBV11-2 and TRBJ1-2, with a tentative D call TRBD1 (5 bases). The length of the CDR3 is 15 residues. The V end lost 4 bases, the J end lost 5 bases, and 17 bases lay between the germline ends. The germline V gene encodes CDR1 SGHAT and CDR2 FQNNGV. In nucleotides, the CDR3 is TGTGCCAGCAGCTCAACCCTTACGGGGGGATATGGCTACACCTTC. This codes for CASSSTLTGGYGYTF.

This clone came up many times. The gene calls are TRBV9 and TRBJ1-2; tentatively, D is TRBD1 (6 bases). CDR1 SGDLS and CDR2 YYNGEE come from the germline V gene. The CDR3 runs to 15 residues. V was clipped by 3 bases and J by 4 bases, with 16 bases between them. CDR3 coding DNA: TGTGCCAGCAGCGCCACGGACAGCTCCCTCTATGGCTACACCTTC. Protein sequence: CASSATDSSLYGYTF.

This clone was counted a few times. The V and J genes are TRBV5-1 and TRBJ2-1; TRBD1 matches 7 bases. Germline CDR1 reads SGHRS; CDR2 reads YFSETQ. This CDR3 is built from 14 residues. V shed 3 bases, J shed 4 bases, and the junction held 4 bases outside the gene matches. The chain's CDR3 is CASSSKTGYNEQFF. In DNA, the CDR3 is TGCGCCAGCAGCTCGAAGACAGGGTACAATGAGCAGTTCTTC.

V gene TRBV7-2 combines with J gene TRBJ1-1, with TRBD1 as a possible D gene (5 bases). CDR1 is SGHTA and CDR2 is FQGNSA in the germline V gene. The V and J ends lost 0 bases and 2 bases respectively, with 19 bases between them. CDR3 size: 18 residues. The CDR3 reads CASSLARTRLLSNTEAFF. The CDR3 nucleotides read TGTGCCAGCAGCTTAGCCCGGACACGGCTCCTTAGTAACACTGAAGCTTTCTTT.

The genes are TRBV28 and TRBJ1-2; 9 positions match TRBD1. V was pared by 2 bases and J by 8 bases, with 6 bases of the junction left unmatched. The CDR3 runs to 14 residues. Per germline, CDR1 MDHEN and CDR2 SYDVKM. The CDR3 DNA is TGTGCCAGCAGTTTAATCGGACAGGGGAGAGGCTACACCTTC. It codes for CASSLIGQGRGYTF.